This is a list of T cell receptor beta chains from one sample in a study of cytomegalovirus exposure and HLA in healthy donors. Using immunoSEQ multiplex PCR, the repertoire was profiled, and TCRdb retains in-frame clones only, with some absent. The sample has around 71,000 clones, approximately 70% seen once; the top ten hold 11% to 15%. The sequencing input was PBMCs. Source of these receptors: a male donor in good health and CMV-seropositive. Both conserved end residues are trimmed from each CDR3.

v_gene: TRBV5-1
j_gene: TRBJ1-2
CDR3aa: ASSSDDLTGGDRGYT

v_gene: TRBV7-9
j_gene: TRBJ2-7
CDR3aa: SSSLTSLSSYEQY

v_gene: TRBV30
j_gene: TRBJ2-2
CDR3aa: AWRDKNTGELF

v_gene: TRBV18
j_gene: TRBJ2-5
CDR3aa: ASSPPPTSDETQY

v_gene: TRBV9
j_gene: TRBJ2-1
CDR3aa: ASSSTLAGSYNEQF

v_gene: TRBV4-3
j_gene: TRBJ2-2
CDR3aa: ASSRGLAITGELF

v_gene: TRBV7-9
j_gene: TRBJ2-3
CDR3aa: ASSFGSFAGGDTQY

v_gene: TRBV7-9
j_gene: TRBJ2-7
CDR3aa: SSSKSSYEQY

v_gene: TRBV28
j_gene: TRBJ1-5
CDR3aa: ASFEGVRQPQH

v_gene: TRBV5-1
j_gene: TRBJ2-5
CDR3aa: ASSGRGYQETQY

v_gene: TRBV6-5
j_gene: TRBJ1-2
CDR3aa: ASGDGGAPNYGYT

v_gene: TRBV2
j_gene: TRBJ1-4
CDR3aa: ASSAGTGGFIEKLF

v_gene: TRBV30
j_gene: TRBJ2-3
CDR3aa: AWSGSGGNTDTQY

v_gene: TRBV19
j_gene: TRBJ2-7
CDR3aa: ASSMVAATRADLLSYEQY

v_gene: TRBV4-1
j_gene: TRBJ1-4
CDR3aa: ASSQAGLGGEKLF